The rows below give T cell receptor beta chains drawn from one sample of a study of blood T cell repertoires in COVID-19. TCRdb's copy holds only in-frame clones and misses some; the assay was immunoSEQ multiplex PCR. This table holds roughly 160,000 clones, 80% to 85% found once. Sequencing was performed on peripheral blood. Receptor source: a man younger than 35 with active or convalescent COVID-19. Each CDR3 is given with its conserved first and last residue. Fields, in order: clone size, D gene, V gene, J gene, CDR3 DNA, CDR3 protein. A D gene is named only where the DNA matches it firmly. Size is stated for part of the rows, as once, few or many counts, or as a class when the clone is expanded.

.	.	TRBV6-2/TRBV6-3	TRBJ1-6	TGTGCCAGCAGTCCACGGAGGGAAGCGCGGTCACCCCTCCACTTT	CASSPRREARSPLHF
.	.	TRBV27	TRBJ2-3	TGTGCCAGCAGTTTATCTCGGACAGATACGCAGTATTTT	CASSLSRTDTQYF
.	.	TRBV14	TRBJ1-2	TGTGCCAGCAGCCAACAAAACTATGGCTACACCTTC	CASSQQNYGYTF
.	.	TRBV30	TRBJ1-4	TGTGCCTGGAGTATTCAGGGAGGGACTAATGAAAAACTGTTTTTT	CAWSIQGGTNEKLFF
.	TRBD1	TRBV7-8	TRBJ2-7	TGTGCCAGCAGCCGACAGGGTAACGAGCAGTACTTC	CASSRQGNEQYF
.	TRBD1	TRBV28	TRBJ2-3	TGTGCCAGCAGTTTAGGGGACAGGGTTACAGATACGCAGTATTTT	CASSLGDRVTDTQYF
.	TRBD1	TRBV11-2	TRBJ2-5	TGTGCCAGCAGCGACAGGGGTCAAATTCTAGAGACCCAGTACTTC	CASSDRGQILETQYF
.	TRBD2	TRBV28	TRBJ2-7	TGTGCCAGCAGTGCCCGCGGGGGGGCTTTCTACGAGCAGTACTTC	CASSARGGAFYEQYF
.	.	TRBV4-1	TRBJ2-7	TGCGCCAGCAGCCAAGATGGCCGCGAGCAGTACTTC	CASSQDGREQYF
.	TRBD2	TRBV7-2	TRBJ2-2	TGTGCCAGCAGCTTAGTGGCTAGCGGGAGACCGAACACCGGGGAGCTGTTTTTT	CASSLVASGRPNTGELFF
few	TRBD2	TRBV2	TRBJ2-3	TGTGCCAGCAAGGGACTAGTGTCAGATACGCAGTATTTT	CASKGLVSDTQYF
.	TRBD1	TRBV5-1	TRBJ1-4	TGCGCCAGCGGTCGGACAGGGGGCAGGGCTAATGAAAAACTGTTTTTT	CASGRTGGRANEKLFF
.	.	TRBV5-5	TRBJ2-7	TGTGCCAGCAGCTTGACAACTTGGGGCCTCTACGAGCAGTACTTC	CASSLTTWGLYEQYF
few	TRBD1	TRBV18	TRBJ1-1	TGTGCCAGCTCACCGGGACAGCTGAACACTGAAGCTTTCTTT	CASSPGQLNTEAFF
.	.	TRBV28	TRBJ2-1	TGTGCCAGCAGTTTTAGGCCCCGATACGAGCACTCGGGTCTCAATGAGCAGTTCTTC	CASSFRPRYEHSGLNEQFF
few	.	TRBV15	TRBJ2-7	TGTGCCACCAGCAGTACAGGGAGCTCCTACGAGCAGTACTTC	CATSSTGSSYEQYF
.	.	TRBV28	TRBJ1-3	TGTGCCAGCAGTCCCGGGGACTCTGGAAACACCATATATTTT	CASSPGDSGNTIYF
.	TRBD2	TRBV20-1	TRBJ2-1	TGCAGTGCTAGTAGCGGGGGGAATCCCCCGGCATCCTACAATGAGCAGTTCTTC	CSASSGGNPPASYNEQFF
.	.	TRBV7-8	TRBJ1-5	TGTGCCAGCAGCTTAATGCCAGCCCAGGATAGCAATCAGCCCCAGCATTTT	CASSLMPAQDSNQPQHF
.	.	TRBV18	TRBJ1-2	TGTGCCAGCTCACCACTAAGGGTTTCTACAGGATTCCCCTATGGCTACACCTTC	CASSPLRVSTGFPYGYTF
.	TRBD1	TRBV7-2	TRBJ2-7	TGTGCCAGCAGCTTTACAGGGGGAGGCTACGAGCAGTACTTC	CASSFTGGGYEQYF